This T cell receptor (beta chain) was sequenced for a study of control samples from healthy donors and cancer patients. Assay: immunoSEQ multiplex PCR; the TCRdb copy retains only in-frame clones and omits some. The sample shows roughly 130,000 clones, over 85% of them seen only once. This CDR3 comprises 14 residues. V was cut by 2 bases and J by 4 bases, with 12 bases left in between. Germline loops: CDR1 SGHRS, CDR2 YFSETQ. Sample: blood. This chain joins TRBV5-1 and TRBJ1-1; the D gene is possibly TRBD1 (5 bases). The sequence was obtained from a man aged 30 to 39 in good health. This CDR3 reads CASSLRIQGTEAFF. For the CDR3, the DNA is TGCGCCAGCAGCTTAAGGATCCAGGGCACTGAAGCTTTCTTT.